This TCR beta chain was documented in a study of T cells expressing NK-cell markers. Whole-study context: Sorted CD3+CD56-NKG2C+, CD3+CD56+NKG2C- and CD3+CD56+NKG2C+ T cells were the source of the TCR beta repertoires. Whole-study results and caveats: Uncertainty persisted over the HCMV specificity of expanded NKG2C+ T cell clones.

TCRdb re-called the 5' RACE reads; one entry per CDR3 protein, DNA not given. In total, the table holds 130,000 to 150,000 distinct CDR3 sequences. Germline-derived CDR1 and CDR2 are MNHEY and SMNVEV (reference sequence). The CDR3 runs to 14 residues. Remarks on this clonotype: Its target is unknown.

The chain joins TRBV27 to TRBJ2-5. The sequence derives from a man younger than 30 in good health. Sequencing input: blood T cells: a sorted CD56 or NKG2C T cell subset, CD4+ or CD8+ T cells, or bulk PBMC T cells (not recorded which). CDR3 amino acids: CASSFDNHQETQYF.